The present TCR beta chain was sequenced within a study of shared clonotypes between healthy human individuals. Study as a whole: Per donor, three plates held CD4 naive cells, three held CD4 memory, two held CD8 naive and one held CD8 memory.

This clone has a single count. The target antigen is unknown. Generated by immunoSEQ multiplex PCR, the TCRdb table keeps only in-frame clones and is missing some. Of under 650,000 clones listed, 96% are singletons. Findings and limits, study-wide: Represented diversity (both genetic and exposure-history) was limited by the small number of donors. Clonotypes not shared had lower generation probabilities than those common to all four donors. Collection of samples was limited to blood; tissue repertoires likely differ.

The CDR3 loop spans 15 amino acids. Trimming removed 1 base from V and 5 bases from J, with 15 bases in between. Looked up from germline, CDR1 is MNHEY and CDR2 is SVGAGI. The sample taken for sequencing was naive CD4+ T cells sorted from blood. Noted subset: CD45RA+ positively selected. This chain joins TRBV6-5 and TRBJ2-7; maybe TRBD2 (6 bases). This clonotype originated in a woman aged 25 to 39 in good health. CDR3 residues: CASSYFPGVSNEQYF. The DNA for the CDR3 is TGTGCCAGCAGTTACTTCCCGGGAGTGTCCAACGAGCAGTACTTC.